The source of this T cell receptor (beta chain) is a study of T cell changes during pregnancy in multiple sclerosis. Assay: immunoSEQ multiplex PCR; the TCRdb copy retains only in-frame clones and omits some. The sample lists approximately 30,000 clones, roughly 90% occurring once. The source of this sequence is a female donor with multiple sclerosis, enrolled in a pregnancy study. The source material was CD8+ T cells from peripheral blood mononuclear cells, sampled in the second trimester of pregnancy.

The CDR3 is CASSQDTGAGDQPQHF. The CDR3 DNA reads as TGCGCCAGCAGCCAAGATACCGGGGCAGGGGATCAGCCCCAGCATTTT. This chain links TRBV4-1 with TRBJ1-5, with D perhaps matching TRBD1 (6 bases). Germline V CDR1 and CDR2: MGHRA, YSYEKL. The CDR3 totals 16 residues. Trimming stripped 0 bases from V and 5 bases from J, with 14 bases between.